Shown below are 6 T cell receptor beta chains from a single sample sequenced in a study of tumor and adjacent non-tumor tissue in lung cancer (dated by TCRdb to between 2017 and 2018). RNA was isolated from bulk, unsorted tissue, and RNA quality was assessed with a NanoDrop ND-1000 and an Agilent 2100. Library generation was performed with multiplex PCR. For sequencing, an Illumina HiSeq 2500 was employed. TCRbeta libraries were constructed through three rounds of nested PCR with primers (Table S4) according to protocols modified from ARM-PCR. TCRdb reworked the public reads: Q25 trimming with fastp, MiXCR clone assembly, productive beta chains retained. Each entry is one CDR3 protein sequence, shown with its most common DNA and genes. This sample is represented by 100,000 to 150,000 distinct CDR3 sequences; around three fifths of them were singletons. Of the sample, 10% to 15% falls within the top ten clones.

Sequencing was carried out using lung tumor tissue. The receptor source for this set is a man aged 30-40 years with non-small cell lung cancer.

The gene calls are TRBV6-5 and TRBJ1-1; D gene uncertain. Trimming took 3 bases from V and 11 from J, leaving 13 bases between them. CDR1 is MNHEY, CDR2 SVGAGI, per germline. The CDR3 length is 12 residues. CDR3 DNA sequence: TGTGCCAGCAGTTATTCGGGCAAAGAGGCTTTCTTT. This translates into CASSYSGKEAFF.

The chain couples TRBV5-4 to TRBJ2-5; TRBD2 matches at 9 bases. The length of the CDR3 is 16 residues. After removal of 0 bases from V and 3 bases from J, the junction contained 6 bases not matched to a gene. Germline V gene sequence: CDR1 SGHNT, CDR2 YYREEE (reference sequence). DNA for the CDR3: TGTGCCAGCAGCTTGGTCCGAGCGGGAGGAGAAGAGACCCAGTACTTC. Translation gives CASSLVRAGGEETQYF.

As DNA, the CDR3 is TGTGCCACCGCTGACCGGTCTGGGGCCAACGTCCTGACTTTC. Its protein is CATADRSGANVLTF. The chain carries TRBV24-1 and TRBJ2-6; D is undetermined. Trimming shortened V by 9 bases and J by 1 base, and 9 bases separated the two germline ends. The CDR3 runs to 14 residues. The V gene's germline CDR1 is KGHDR and CDR2 SFDVKD.

Worth noting for this clonotype: The junction shows a germline mismatch at one end, possibly a read error. The rearrangement links TRBV30 to TRBJ1-3; D call uncertain. Germline lookup yields CDR1 GTSNPN and CDR2 SVGIG (reference sequence). The CDR3 is 12 residues long. DNA for the CDR3: TGTGCCTGGAGCAGCTCTGGAAACTCCATATACTTT. This gives the protein CAWSSSGNSIYF.

This clonotype was seen only once. This chain links TRBV20-1 with TRBJ1-5, with 7 nucleotides matching TRBD1. J gave up 5 bases and V 2 bases, and 12 bases lay outside the gene matches. This CDR3 has 16 amino acids. Germline-derived CDR1 and CDR2 are DFQATT and SNEGSKA (reference sequence). CDR3 sequence reads: CSARCGGTVGYQPQHF. The CDR3, as DNA: TGCAGTGCTAGATGTGGAGGGACAGTTGGGTATCAGCCCCAGCATTTT.

V usage is TRBV28 and J usage is TRBJ2-1, with D perhaps TRBD2 (6 bases). CDR1 is MDHEN and CDR2 is SYDVKM in the germline V gene. The CDR3 covers 14 residues. Trimming stripped 1 base from V and 7 bases from J, with 11 bases between. The DNA for the CDR3 is TGTGCCAGCAGTTTATTCGCGGGGCTTAATGAGCAGTTCTTC. Protein: CASSLFAGLNEQFF.